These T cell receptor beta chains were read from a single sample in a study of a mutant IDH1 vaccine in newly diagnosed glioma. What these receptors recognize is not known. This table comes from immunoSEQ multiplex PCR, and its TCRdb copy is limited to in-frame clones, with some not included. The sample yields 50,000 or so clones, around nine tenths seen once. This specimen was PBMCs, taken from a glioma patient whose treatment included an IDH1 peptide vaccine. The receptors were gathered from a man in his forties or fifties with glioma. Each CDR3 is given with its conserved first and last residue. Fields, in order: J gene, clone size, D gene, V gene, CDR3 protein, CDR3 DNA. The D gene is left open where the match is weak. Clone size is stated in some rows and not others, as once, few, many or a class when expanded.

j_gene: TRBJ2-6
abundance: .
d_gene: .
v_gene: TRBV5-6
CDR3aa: CASRSLANVLTF
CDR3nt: TGTGCCAGCAGGAGTTTGGCCAACGTCCTGACTTTC

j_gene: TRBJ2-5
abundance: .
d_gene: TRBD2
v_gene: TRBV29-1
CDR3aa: CSVGGGGQETQYF
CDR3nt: TGCAGCGTTGGGGGCGGGGGGCAAGAGACCCAGTACTTC

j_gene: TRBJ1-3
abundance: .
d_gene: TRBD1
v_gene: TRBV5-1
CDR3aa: CASSYTGTGSSGNTIYF
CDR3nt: TGCGCCAGCAGCTATACCGGGACAGGATCGTCTGGAAACACCATATATTTT

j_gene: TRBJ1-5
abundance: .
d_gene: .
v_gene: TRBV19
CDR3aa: CASSTPRGEGWGQPQHF
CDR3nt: TGTGCCAGTAGTACCCCCCGGGGCGAGGGCTGGGGTCAGCCCCAGCATTTT

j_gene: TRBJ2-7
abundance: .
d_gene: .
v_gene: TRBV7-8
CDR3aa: CASTIGQLLSSYEQYF
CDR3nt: TGTGCCAGCACCATCGGACAGCTTTTGAGCTCCTACGAGCAGTACTTC

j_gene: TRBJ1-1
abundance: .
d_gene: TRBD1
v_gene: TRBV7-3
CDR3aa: CASSPTGTENTEAFF
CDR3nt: TGTGCCAGCAGCCCAACCGGGACAGAGAACACTGAAGCTTTCTTT

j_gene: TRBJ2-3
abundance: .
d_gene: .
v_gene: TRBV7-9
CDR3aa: CASSLALGNRDTQYF
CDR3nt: TGTGCCAGCAGCTTAGCGTTAGGGAATCGGGATACGCAGTATTTT

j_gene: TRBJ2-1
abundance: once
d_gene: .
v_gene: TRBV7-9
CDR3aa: CASSNKVDEQFF
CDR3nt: TGTGCCAGCAGCAACAAGGTCGATGAGCAGTTCTTC

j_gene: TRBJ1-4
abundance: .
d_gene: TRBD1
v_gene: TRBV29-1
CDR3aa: CSALGQKEKLFF
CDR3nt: TGCAGCGCTCTGGGACAGAAGGAAAAACTGTTTTTT

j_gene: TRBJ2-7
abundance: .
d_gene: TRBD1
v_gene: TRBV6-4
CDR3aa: CACQPYQSPSTGGAYEQYF
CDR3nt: TGTGCCTGTCAGCCGTATCAATCGCCGTCAACAGGGGGCGCCTACGAGCAGTACTTC

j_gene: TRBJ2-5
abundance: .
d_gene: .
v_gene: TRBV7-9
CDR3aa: CASSLGPGVKETQYF
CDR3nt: TGTGCCAGCAGCTTAGGCCCAGGAGTCAAGGAGACCCAGTACTTC

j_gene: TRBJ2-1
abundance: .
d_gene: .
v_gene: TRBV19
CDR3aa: CASSFSGNEQFF
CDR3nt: TGTGCCAGTAGTTTCAGCGGTAATGAGCAGTTCTTC

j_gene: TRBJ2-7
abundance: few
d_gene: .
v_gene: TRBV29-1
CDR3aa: CSVEDRESYEQYF
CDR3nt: TGCAGCGTTGAAGATCGGGAGTCCTACGAGCAGTACTTC

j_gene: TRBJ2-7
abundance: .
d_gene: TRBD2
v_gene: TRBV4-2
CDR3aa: CASSQDLPRFSGGAYEQYF
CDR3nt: TGTGCCAGCAGCCAAGATCTCCCCCGCTTTAGCGGGGGGGCCTACGAGCAGTACTTC

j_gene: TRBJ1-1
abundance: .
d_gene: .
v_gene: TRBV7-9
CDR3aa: CASSLARTDTEAFF
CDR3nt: TGTGCCAGCAGCTTAGCCAGGACGGACACTGAAGCTTTCTTT

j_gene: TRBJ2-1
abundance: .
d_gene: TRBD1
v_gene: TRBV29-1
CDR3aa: CSVRTGDREQFF
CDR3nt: TGCAGCGTTAGGACAGGGGACAGGGAGCAGTTCTTC

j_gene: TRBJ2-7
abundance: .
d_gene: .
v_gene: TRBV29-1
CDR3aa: CSGGQGATLGEQYF
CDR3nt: TGCAGCGGGGGCCAGGGCGCCACCTTAGGCGAGCAGTACTTC

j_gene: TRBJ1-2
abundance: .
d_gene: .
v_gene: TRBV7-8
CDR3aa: CASSLVSGVINYGYTF
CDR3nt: TGTGCCAGCAGCTTAGTCTCAGGGGTCATCAACTATGGCTACACCTTC

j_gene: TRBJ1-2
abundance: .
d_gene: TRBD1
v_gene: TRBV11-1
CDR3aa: CASSSAGTGGVGYTF
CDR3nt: TGTGCCAGCAGCTCGGCCGGGACAGGGGGAGTCGGCTACACCTTC

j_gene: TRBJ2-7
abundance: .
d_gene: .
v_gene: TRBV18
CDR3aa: CASSPSREFEQYF
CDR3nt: TGTGCCAGCTCACCATCCCGGGAGTTCGAGCAGTACTTC

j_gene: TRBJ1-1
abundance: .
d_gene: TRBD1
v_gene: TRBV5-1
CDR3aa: CASSLGTGGYDTEAFF
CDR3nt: TGCGCCAGCAGCCTAGGGACAGGGGGTTATGACACTGAAGCTTTCTTT

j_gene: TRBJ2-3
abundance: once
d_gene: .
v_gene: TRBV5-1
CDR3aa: CASSSLDYRTDTQYF
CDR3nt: TGCGCCAGCAGCTCTCTGGACTATCGCACAGATACGCAGTATTTT

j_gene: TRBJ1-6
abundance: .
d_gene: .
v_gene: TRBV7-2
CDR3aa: CASSSTGSGNSPLHF
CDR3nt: TGTGCCAGCAGCTCTACAGGGTCTGGTAATTCACCCCTCCACTTT

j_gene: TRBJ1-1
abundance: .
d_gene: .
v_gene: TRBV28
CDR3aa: CASNQVNTEAFF
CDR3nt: TGTGCCAGCAATCAAGTGAACACTGAAGCTTTCTTT

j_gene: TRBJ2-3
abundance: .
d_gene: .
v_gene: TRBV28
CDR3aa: CASSLPLTRGTQYF
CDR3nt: TGTGCCAGCAGTTTACCCCTGACACGAGGAACGCAGTATTTT

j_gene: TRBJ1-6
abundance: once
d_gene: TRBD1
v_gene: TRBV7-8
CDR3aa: CASSISDRGPLHF
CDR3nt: TGTGCCAGCAGCATATCGGACAGGGGACCCCTCCACTTT

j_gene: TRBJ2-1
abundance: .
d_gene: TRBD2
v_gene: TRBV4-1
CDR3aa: CASSPLVKRGLYNEQFF
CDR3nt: TGCGCCAGCAGCCCCCTGGTAAAGCGGGGGCTTTACAATGAGCAGTTCTTC

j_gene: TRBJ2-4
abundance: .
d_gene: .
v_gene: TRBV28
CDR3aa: CASSLPQPNIQYF
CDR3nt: TGTGCCAGCAGTTTACCACAGCCCAACATTCAGTACTTC

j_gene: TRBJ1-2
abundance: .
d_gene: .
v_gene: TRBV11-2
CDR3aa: CASSSAAAGGYTF
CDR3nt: TGTGCCAGCAGCTCGGCGGCGGCAGGGGGCTACACCTTC

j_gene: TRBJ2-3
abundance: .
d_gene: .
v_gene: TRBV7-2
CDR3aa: CASSLEYGGTADTQYF
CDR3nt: TGTGCCAGCAGCTTAGAGTACGGGGGCACCGCAGATACGCAGTATTTT

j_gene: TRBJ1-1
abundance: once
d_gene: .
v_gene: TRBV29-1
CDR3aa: CSVVTVNTEAFF
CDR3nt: TGCAGCGTTGTTACTGTGAACACTGAAGCTTTCTTT

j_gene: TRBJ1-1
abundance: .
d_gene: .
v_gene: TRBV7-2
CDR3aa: CASSSRPPPGNTEAFF
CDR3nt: TGTGCCAGCAGCTCCCGCCCCCCCCCTGGGAACACTGAAGCTTTCTTT

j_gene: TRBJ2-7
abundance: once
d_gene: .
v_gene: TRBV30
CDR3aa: CAWSLNSIPPYEQYF
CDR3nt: TGTGCCTGGAGCCTGAACTCCATCCCTCCCTACGAGCAGTACTTC

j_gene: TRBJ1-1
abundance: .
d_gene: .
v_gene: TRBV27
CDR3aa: CASKTGPEAFF
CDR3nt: TGTGCCAGCAAAACGGGTCCTGAAGCTTTCTTT

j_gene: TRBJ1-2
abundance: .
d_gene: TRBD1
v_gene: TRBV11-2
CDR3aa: CASSLESNRGLGYTF
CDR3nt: TGTGCCAGCAGCTTAGAATCTAACAGGGGCCTTGGCTACACCTTC

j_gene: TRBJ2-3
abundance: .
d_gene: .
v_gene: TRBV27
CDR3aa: CASSFMKSGTDTQYF
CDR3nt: TGTGCCAGCAGTTTTATGAAGTCTGGGACAGATACGCAGTATTTT

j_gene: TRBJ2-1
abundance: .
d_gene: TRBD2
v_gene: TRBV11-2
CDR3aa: CASRSLTASGNERSEQFF
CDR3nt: TGTGCCAGCAGGAGTCTTACCGCTAGCGGGAACGAAAGGAGTGAGCAGTTCTTC

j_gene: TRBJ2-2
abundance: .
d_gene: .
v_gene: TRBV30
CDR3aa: CAWSLMLTGELFF
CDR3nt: TGTGCCTGGAGTCTCATGCTCACCGGGGAGCTGTTTTTT

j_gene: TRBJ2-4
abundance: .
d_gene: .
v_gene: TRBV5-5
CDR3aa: CASSLAGIENIQYF
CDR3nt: TGTGCCAGCAGCTTGGCAGGGATCGAAAACATTCAGTACTTC

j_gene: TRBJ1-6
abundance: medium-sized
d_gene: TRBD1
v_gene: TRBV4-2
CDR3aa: CASSPDRGAHNSPLHF
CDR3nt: TGTGCCAGCAGCCCGGACAGGGGAGCCCATAATTCACCCCTCCACTTT

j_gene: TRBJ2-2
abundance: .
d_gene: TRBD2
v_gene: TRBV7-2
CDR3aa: CASSLVAGGRTGELFF
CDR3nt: TGTGCCAGCAGCTTGGTGGCGGGGGGGCGCACCGGGGAGCTGTTTTTT

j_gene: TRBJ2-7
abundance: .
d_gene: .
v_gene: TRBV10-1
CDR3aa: CASSPGRTYEQYF
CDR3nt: TGCGCCAGCAGTCCCGGACGGACCTACGAGCAGTACTTC

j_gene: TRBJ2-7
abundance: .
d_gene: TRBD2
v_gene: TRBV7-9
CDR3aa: CASSPRAGGTYEQYF
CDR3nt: TGTGCCAGCAGCCCCCGGGCGGGAGGAACCTACGAGCAGTACTTC

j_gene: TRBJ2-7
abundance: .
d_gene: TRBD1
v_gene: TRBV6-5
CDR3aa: CASSLGQGWSYEQYF
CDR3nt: TGTGCCAGCAGCCTAGGACAGGGTTGGTCCTACGAGCAGTACTTC

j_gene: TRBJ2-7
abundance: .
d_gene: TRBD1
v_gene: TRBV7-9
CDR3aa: CASSARQGAYEQYF
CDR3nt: TGTGCCAGCAGCGCCCGACAGGGAGCCTACGAGCAGTACTTC

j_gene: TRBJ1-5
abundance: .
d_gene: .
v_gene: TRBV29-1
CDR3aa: CSVGAASGQPQHF
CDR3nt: TGCAGCGTCGGGGCGGCATCGGGACAGCCCCAGCATTTT

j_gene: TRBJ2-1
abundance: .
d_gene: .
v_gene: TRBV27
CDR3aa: CASSFSSNEQFF
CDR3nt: TGTGCCAGCAGTTTCTCTAGCAATGAGCAGTTCTTC

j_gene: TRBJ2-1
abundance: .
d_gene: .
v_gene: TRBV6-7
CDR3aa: CASSDEEEQFF
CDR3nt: TGTGCCAGCAGCGATGAGGAAGAGCAGTTCTTC

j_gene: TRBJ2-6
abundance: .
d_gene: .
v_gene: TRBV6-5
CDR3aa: CASSYWVGSGANVLTF
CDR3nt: TGTGCCAGCAGTTACTGGGTAGGGTCGGGGGCCAACGTCCTGACTTTC

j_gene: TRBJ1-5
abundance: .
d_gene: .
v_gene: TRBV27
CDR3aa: CASSLKLTGGQPQHF
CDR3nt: TGTGCCAGCAGTTTAAAGTTAACAGGTGGTCAGCCCCAGCATTTT